One sample yielded the 29 T cell receptor beta chains listed below, sequenced in a study of T-cell memory formation after mild COVID-19. TCRdb re-derived calls from the 5' RACE reads in MiXCR, one entry per CDR3 protein. The sample includes 560,000 or so distinct CDR3 sequences, around 15% of them seen just once. The sequenced sample consisted of PBMCs or a T cell subset sorted from them (not recorded which). All receptors come from an adult woman who had mild COVID-19 (a few samples of this study predate the infection). Cell type and time point are not known.

This clonotype was counted a few times. The CDR3 DNA reads TGCGCCAGCAGCCAAGTTTGGGGGACAGGGATCTTGGAGCAGTACTTC. Residues: CASSQVWGTGILEQYF. The V and J genes are TRBV4-1 and TRBJ2-7; the match to TRBD1 covers 9 bases. The CDR3 is made up of 16 amino acids. V was pared by 1 base and J by 7 bases, with 11 bases of the junction left unmatched. From germline, CDR1 is MGHRA and CDR2 YSYEKL.

This chain connects TRBV10-3 to TRBJ1-1, with 8 nucleotides matching TRBD1. Germline CDR1 ENHRY, CDR2 SYGVKD. The CDR3 contains 15 residues. Trimming removed 6 bases from V and 0 bases from J; junction bases left unmatched: 6. The CDR3 DNA reads TGTGCCATCAGCTGGACAGGGATGATGAACACTGAAGCTTTCTTT. The encoded protein is CAISWTGMMNTEAFF.

The chain combines TRBV7-9 with TRBJ2-3; TRBD2 aligns across 12 bases. V was pared by 3 bases and J by 4 bases, with 5 bases of the junction left unmatched. Germline V CDR1 and CDR2: SEHNR, FQNEAQ (reference sequence). The length of the CDR3 is 16 residues. The CDR3: CASSLTSGSGADTQYF. The DNA of the CDR3 is TGTGCCAGCAGCTTGACTAGCGGGAGTGGGGCAGATACGCAGTATTTT.

This clonotype was counted at least ten times. The genes are TRBV12-3 or TRBV12-4 and TRBJ1-4; D is unresolved. V lost 3 bases to trimming and J lost 7 bases, with 3 bases between them. The CDR3 contains 11 residues. CDR3 in DNA: TGTGCCAGCAGTTTGCGTGAAAAACTGTTTTTT. Protein product: CASSLREKLFF.

The V and J genes are TRBV5-1 and TRBJ2-5; a possible D gene is TRBD1 (6 bases). V lost 7 bases, J lost 1 base, and 8 bases lay in between. From germline, CDR1 is SGHRS and CDR2 YFSETQ. CDR3 length equals 12 residues. The CDR3 DNA is TGCGCCAGCGGGACAATCCAAGAGACCCAGTACTTC. It yields the protein CASGTIQETQYF.

The chain couples TRBV20-1 to TRBJ2-2; D gene unclear. Germline V lookup: CDR1 DFQATT, CDR2 SNEGSKA (reference sequence). V was clipped by 5 bases and J by 0 bases, with 10 bases between them. The CDR3 is 14 amino acids. The CDR3 sequence is CSAGLLTNTGELFF. CDR3 DNA sequence: TGCAGTGCTGGGCTACTTACGAACACCGGGGAGCTGTTTTTT.

This clonotype was picked up a small number of times. The J gene is TRBJ1-2, the V gene TRBV5-6; 8 nucleotides match TRBD1. The germline gives CDR1 SGHDT, CDR2 YYEEEE. CDR3 length: 16 residues. J lost 3 bases, V lost 3 bases, and 10 bases had no gene match. For the CDR3, the DNA is TGTGCCAGCAGCTCAGTAATCGGACAGGGTGACTATGGCTACACCTTC. Encoded protein: CASSSVIGQGDYGYTF.

The V gene is TRBV6-5, the J gene TRBJ1-4; D call uncertain. The length of the CDR3 is 14 residues. The germline V gene has CDR1 MNHEY and CDR2 SVGAGI. The V end was cut by 5 bases, the J end by 4 bases, with 11 bases between. The chain's CDR3 is CASSRAVVNEKLFF. The CDR3 region has the DNA TGTGCCAGCAGTAGGGCCGTCGTTAATGAAAAACTGTTTTTT.

This clonotype has a handful of counts. One junction end disagrees with the germline gene, perhaps due to a read error. The chain couples TRBV7-7 to TRBJ2-5, with D unclear. The CDR3 runs 15 residues. Germline V gene lookup returns CDR1 SSHAT and CDR2 FNYEAQ (reference sequence). The CDR3 protein is CASSTGRTAQETQYF. In DNA form, the CDR3 reads TGTGCTAGCAGCACCGGTCGGACCGCGCAAGAGACCCAGTACTTC. The whole variable domain, filled in from reference TRBV7-7 and TRBJ2-5, reads GAGVSQSPRYKVTKRGQDVTLRCDPISSHATLYWYQQALGQGPEFLTYFNYEAQPDKSGLPSDRFSAERPEGSISTLTIQRTEQRDSAMYRCASSTGRTAQETQYFGPGTRLLVL.

This chain uses TRBV12-3 or TRBV12-4 with TRBJ1-1, with D possibly matching TRBD1 (6 bases). The CDR3 consists of 14 residues. V lost 5 bases and J 0 bases, leaving 10 bases between the germline ends. CDR3 sequence (DNA): TGTGCCAGCAGTACCAGGGGCATGAACACTGAAGCTTTCTTT. Its protein product is CASSTRGMNTEAFF.

The chain couples TRBV24-1 to TRBJ2-7, with 7 bases that match TRBD1. This CDR3 spans 13 amino acids. The germline V gene encodes CDR1 KGHDR and CDR2 SFDVKD. V shed 4 bases and J 4 bases; nucleotides not matched to a gene: 3. CDR3 nucleotide sequence: TGTGCCACCAGTGAGGAGACAGGGTACGAGCAGTACTTC. It yields the protein CATSEETGYEQYF.

This chain uses TRBV7-2 with TRBJ2-5; D is perhaps TRBD2 (7 bases). Germline V gene lookup returns CDR1 SGHTA and CDR2 FQGNSA. The CDR3 consists of 16 residues. Trimming took off 4 bases at V and 3 bases at J, with 18 bases between the two ends. The CDR3 loop reads CASSSLGGGWEETQYF. CDR3 coding DNA: TGTGCCAGCAGCTCCTTGGGCGGGGGCTGGGAAGAGACCCAGTACTTC.

This clonotype was counted between two and nine times. The chain has TRBV7-3 and TRBJ2-3; D is undetermined. There are 15 residues in the CDR3. CDR1 and CDR2 from the germline V gene are SGHTA and FQGTGA. V shed 5 bases and J shed 4 bases, with 16 bases lying between them. The CDR3 loop is CASSPTLPFADTQYF. The CDR3, as DNA: TGTGCCAGCAGCCCGACCCTACCGTTCGCAGATACGCAGTATTTT.

This clonotype turned up a few times. V usage is TRBV2 and J usage is TRBJ1-2; no reliable D call. CDR1 and CDR2 (germline): SNHLY, FYNNEI. This CDR3 has 13 amino acids. V dropped 4 bases and J dropped 3 bases, with 9 bases sitting between them. Here the CDR3 DNA reads TGTGCCAGCAGTGTATGGCCTCACTATGGCTACACCTTC. Encoded protein: CASSVWPHYGYTF.

This clonotype was counted a few times. This chain connects TRBV20-1 to TRBJ1-3; D call uncertain. Trimming took off 3 bases at V and 4 bases at J, with 22 bases between the two ends. Germline loops: CDR1 DFQATT, CDR2 SNEGSKA (reference sequence). This CDR3 region has 17 residues. In DNA form, the CDR3 reads TGCAGTGCTAGTTGGCAGCAAGCCTACCTAGCGGGAAACACCATATATTTT. This translates into CSASWQQAYLAGNTIYF.

The table lists this clonotype with a few counts. The rearrangement links TRBV7-2 to TRBJ2-3; 7 positions match TRBD2. Trimming at V came to 1 base and at J to 3 bases, leaving 7 bases not matched to a gene. Per germline, CDR1 SGHTA and CDR2 FQGNSA. This CDR3 comprises 16 residues. The CDR3 bases are TGTGCCAGCAGCTTAGTTGCGGGAGTAGTGACAGATACGCAGTATTTT. This encodes CASSLVAGVVTDTQYF. Based on the CDR3 plus reference TRBV7-2 and TRBJ2-3, the full variable domain is GAGVSQSPSNKVTEKGKDVELRCDPISGHTALYWYRQSLGQGLEFLIYFQGNSAPDKSGLPSDRFSAERTGGSVSTLTIQRTQQEDSAVYLCASSLVAGVVTDTQYFGPGTRLTVL.

A few counts support this clonotype. V usage is TRBV28 and J usage is TRBJ2-3; 9 bases are shared with TRBD1. This CDR3 spans 17 amino acids. Trimming at V came to 5 bases and at J to 2 bases, leaving 11 bases not matched to a gene. The germline V gene encodes CDR1 MDHEN and CDR2 SYDVKM. The CDR3 reads CASSPGQGQLFTDTQYF. For the CDR3, the DNA is TGTGCCAGCAGTCCAGGACAGGGGCAGTTGTTCACAGATACGCAGTATTTT.

This chain uses TRBV6-5 with TRBJ2-4; 7 nucleotides match TRBD2. Per germline, CDR1 MNHEY and CDR2 SVGAGI. V was pared by 2 bases and J by 3 bases, with 7 bases of the junction left unmatched. The CDR3 runs 16 residues. In DNA, the CDR3 is TGTGCCAGCAGTTACGGGAGGGATGGGGGCAAAAACATTCAGTACTTC. Residues: CASSYGRDGGKNIQYF.

This clonotype came up many times. The chain joins TRBV12-3 or TRBV12-4 to TRBJ1-1; maybe TRBD1 (5 bases). The CDR3 extends over 14 amino acids. V was clipped by 3 bases and J by 0 bases, with 8 bases between them. The CDR3 sequence: CASSFGGLNTEAFF. DNA for the CDR3: TGTGCCAGCAGTTTCGGGGGTTTGAACACTGAAGCTTTCTTT.

This chain links TRBV4-3 with TRBJ2-3, with 8 bases fitting TRBD2. J lost 3 bases, V lost 0 bases, and 8 bases had no gene match. CDR3 size: 17 residues. Per germline, CDR1 LGHNA and CDR2 YSLEER. CDR3 nucleotides: TGCGCCAGCAGCCAAGATTCGGCGGGAGGCCTGACAGATACGCAGTATTTT. Translated: CASSQDSAGGLTDTQYF.

This clonotype occurred a few times. The V and J genes are TRBV4-2 and TRBJ2-7; 9 nucleotides match TRBD1. In germline, CDR1 is LGHNA, CDR2 YNFKEQ. CDR3 length: 15 residues. The V and J ends lost 4 bases and 3 bases, in that order; junction bases with no gene match: 7. The CDR3 DNA is TGTGCCAGCAGCCCGCGTCGGACAGGGGACTACGAGCAGTACTTC. It is translated as CASSPRRTGDYEQYF.

This clonotype has a handful of counts. The chain uses TRBV5-1 and TRBJ2-1; 11 positions agree with TRBD1. Germline values: CDR1 SGHRS, CDR2 YFSETQ. There are 15 residues in the CDR3. V shed 4 bases and J 6 bases; nucleotides not matched to a gene: 6. As DNA, the CDR3 is TGCGCCAGCAGCATGGGACAGGGGGGCAGCAATGAGCAGTTCTTC. It specifies CASSMGQGGSNEQFF.

The chain uses TRBV24-1 and TRBJ1-5, with D unclear. This CDR3 is 17 amino acids long. Germline CDR1 reads KGHDR; CDR2 reads SFDVKD. V lost 7 bases, J lost 0 bases, and 18 bases lay in between. CDR3 sequence: CATSPSTAPLSNQPQHF. The CDR3 coding sequence is TGTGCCACCAGCCCCTCCACAGCTCCCCTTAGCAATCAGCCCCAGCATTTT.

V gene TRBV6-2 or TRBV6-3 combines with J gene TRBJ2-7, with TRBD1 matching over 10 bases. This CDR3 contains 14 residues. V trimming: 5 bases; J trimming: 2 bases; junction bases outside the gene matches: 3. From germline, CDR1 is MNHEY and CDR2 SVGEGT. CDR3 region: CASSHGQGAYEQYV. As DNA, the CDR3 is TGTGCCAGCAGTCACGGACAGGGGGCCTACGAGCAGTACGTC.

The table lists this clonotype with a few counts. This chain uses TRBV24-1 with TRBJ2-1; D possibly corresponds to TRBD1 (5 bases). There are 13 residues in the CDR3. Trimming cost V 3 bases and J 8 bases, with 10 bases left between them. Germline V CDR1 and CDR2: KGHDR, SFDVKD. The CDR3: CATSDPRAYEQFF. Written as DNA, the CDR3 is TGTGCCACCAGTGATCCCAGGGCCTATGAGCAGTTCTTC.

The chain employs TRBV27 and TRBJ1-2, with 7 bases fitting TRBD1. CDR1 and CDR2 from the germline V gene are MNHEY and SMNVEV (reference sequence). The V segment lost 5 bases and the J segment 8 bases; nucleotides outside the gene matches: 8. The CDR3 sequence is 13 residues long. The CDR3 region is CASSGDRAGGYTF. The CDR3 DNA follows: TGTGCCAGCAGTGGTGACAGGGCTGGGGGCTACACCTTC.

The J gene is TRBJ2-1, the V gene TRBV18; 7 bases line up with TRBD2. The CDR3 length is 16 residues. Germline assignment: CDR1 KGHSH and CDR2 LQKENI. J was trimmed by 5 bases and V by 1 base; bases with no gene match: 8. The CDR3 DNA follows: TGTGCCAGCTCACCACGGGCTCTAGCGGTAAACAATGAGCAGTTCTTC. It translates to CASSPRALAVNNEQFF.

The V call is TRBV20-1, the J call TRBJ2-2; D remains unclear. The CDR3 length is 12 residues. V lost 6 bases to trimming and J lost 7 bases, with 12 bases between them. CDR1 is DFQATT and CDR2 is SNEGSKA in the germline V gene (reference sequence). The CDR3 DNA reads as TGCAGTGCGGAATACGGGTACGGGGAGCTGTTTTTT. This translates into CSAEYGYGELFF.

The table lists this clonotype with a few counts. The rearrangement uses TRBV13 and TRBJ2-5; TRBD1 or TRBD2 may be the D gene (5 bases each). The CDR3 is made up of 15 amino acids. Germline CDR1 PRHDT, CDR2 FYEKMQ (reference sequence). Trimming stripped 5 bases from V and 3 bases from J, with 16 bases between. In nucleotides, the CDR3 is TGTGCCAGCAGCCCCTTGACTTGGGGGAAAGAGACCCAGTACTTC. It specifies CASSPLTWGKETQYF.